The 18 T cell receptor beta chains given below trace back to one sample, sequenced in a study of shared clonotypes between healthy human individuals. Measured with immunoSEQ multiplex PCR; TCRdb has only the in-frame clones, and not every one. The data hold some 100,000 clones, with about 70% observed a single time. Sequencing was done on a sample of memory CD8+ T cells sorted from blood. Subset noted: CD45RO+ cells pooled with CCR7-negative TemRA cells. These receptors originate from a woman in her thirties in good health.

V gene TRBV13 combines with J gene TRBJ2-1; 14 bases are a match to TRBD2. Germline V gene data show CDR1 as PRHDT and CDR2 as FYEKMQ (reference sequence). V shed 5 bases, J shed 9 bases, and the junction held 12 bases outside the gene matches. CDR3 length: 17 amino acids. This CDR3 is CASSPRPGLAGAGEQFF. CDR3 in DNA: TGTGCCAGCAGCCCCCGCCCGGGACTAGCGGGAGCAGGTGAGCAGTTCTTC.

Concerning this clone: At the DNA level, this CDR3 is encoded by other sequences in the same sample as well. The rearrangement uses TRBV28 and TRBJ2-7; D is possibly TRBD2 (6 bases). The germline CDR1 and CDR2 sequences are MDHEN and SYDVKM. CDR3 length: 13 residues. With 3 bases removed from V and 1 base from J, the gap between germline ends came to 7 bases. The CDR3 DNA is TGTGCCAGCAGTTTGGGACTTTCCTACGAGCAGTACTTC. Its translation: CASSLGLSYEQYF.

The chain employs TRBV7-9 and TRBJ2-5, with a tentative D call TRBD2 (5 bases). The CDR3 is made up of 13 amino acids. Germline CDR1 reads SEHNR; CDR2 reads FQNEAQ (reference sequence). V dropped 7 bases and J dropped 4 bases, with 13 bases sitting between them. The CDR3 loop is CASNPGLIETQYF. For the CDR3, the DNA is TGTGCCAGCAACCCCGGACTGATAGAGACCCAGTACTTC.

The chain is built from TRBV19 and TRBJ2-7; 13 nucleotides agree with TRBD2. Losses at the gene ends were 3 bases for V and 6 bases for J; bases not matched to a gene: 5. CDR3 length: 15 amino acids. The germline gives CDR1 LNHDA, CDR2 SQIVND (reference sequence). The CDR3: CASSIRTSGSREQYF. CDR3 DNA: TGTGCCAGTAGTATCCGGACTAGCGGGAGTCGCGAGCAGTACTTC.

V is TRBV15 and J is TRBJ2-7; 7 bases map to TRBD2. The CDR3 spans 14 residues. V lost 3 bases to trimming and J lost 4 bases; unmatched junction nucleotides: 6. Germline V gives CDR1 LNHNV, CDR2 YYDKDF (reference sequence). CDR3 sequence: CATSSSGLAYEQYF. The CDR3, as DNA: TGTGCCACCAGCAGTAGCGGGCTGGCTTACGAGCAGTACTTC.

This clone has more than one count but fewer than ten. The chain links TRBV11-2 to TRBJ2-1; D gene uncertain. The CDR3 runs to 13 residues. Germline CDR1 is SGHAT and CDR2 is FQNNGV. V was trimmed by 5 bases and J by 5 bases, leaving 10 bases between them. This chain's CDR3 is CASSADSNNEQFF. For the CDR3, the DNA is TGTGCCAGCAGCGCCGACTCGAACAATGAGCAGTTCTTC. Full variable domain (missing parts from reference TRBV11-2 and TRBJ2-1): EAGVAQSPRYKIIEKRQSVAFWCNPISGHATLYWYQQILGQGPKLLIQFQNNGVVDDSQLPKDRFSAERLKGVDSTLKIQPAKLEDSAVYLCASSADSNNEQFFGPGTRLTVL.

The V gene is TRBV29-1, the J gene TRBJ1-1, with D possibly TRBD1 on 5 matching bases. The germline V gene has CDR1 SQVTM and CDR2 ANQGSEA. The CDR3 has 16 residues. V lost 5 bases, J lost 3 bases, and 22 bases lay in between. DNA for the CDR3: TGCAGCGTTACCCTTCGATTCCGGGGCATGGACACTGAAGCTTTCTTT. Translating it yields CSVTLRFRGMDTEAFF.

The V and J genes are TRBV5-1 and TRBJ1-1; a possible D gene is TRBD1 (5 bases). The CDR3 is 17 amino acids. CDR1 and CDR2 from the germline V gene are SGHRS and YFSETQ. With 4 bases removed from V and 2 bases from J, the gap between germline ends came to 21 bases. The CDR3 bases are TGCGCCAGCAGCCGGGGGGGGTCCCCTTCTTCAAACACTGAAGCTTTCTTT. It codes for CASSRGGSPSSNTEAFF.

Many counts were recorded for this clone. The V and J genes are TRBV5-8 and TRBJ2-2; D tentatively fits TRBD1 or TRBD2 (6 bases each). Germline V gene lookup returns CDR1 SGHTS and CDR2 YDEGEE. Trimming stripped 4 bases from V and 4 bases from J, with 17 bases between. The CDR3 length is 16 residues. CDR3 amino acids: CASSQGGGRPTGELFF. CDR3 nucleotides: TGTGCCAGCAGCCAAGGTGGGGGGCGCCCCACCGGGGAGCTGTTTTTT. Full variable domain (rest looked up from reference TRBV5-8 and TRBJ2-2): EAGVTQSPTHLIKTRGQQATLRCSPISGHTSVYWYQQALGLGLQFLLWYDEGEERNRGNFPPRFSGRQFPNYSSELNVNALELEDSALYLCASSQGGGRPTGELFFGEGSRLTVL.

V gene TRBV28 combines with J gene TRBJ2-1; no clear D. This CDR3 is 18 amino acids long. In germline, CDR1 is MDHEN, CDR2 SYDVKM. The V end was cut by 5 bases, the J end by 0 bases, with 20 bases between. The CDR3 loop reads CASSLPFRVGSSYNEQFF. The CDR3 DNA is TGTGCCAGCAGTCTCCCGTTTCGGGTTGGTAGCTCCTACAATGAGCAGTTCTTC.

This CDR3 reads CSVSWRDSNEKLFF. The CDR3 bases are TGCAGCGTCTCTTGGAGGGACAGTAATGAAAAACTGTTTTTT. This chain links TRBV29-1 with TRBJ1-4; 7 nucleotides match TRBD1. The V segment lost 6 bases and the J segment 4 bases; nucleotides outside the gene matches: 8. The V gene's germline CDR1 is SQVTM and CDR2 ANQGSEA. This CDR3 spans 14 amino acids.

The chain recombines TRBV6-5 with TRBJ1-2; 8 bases fit TRBD1. The CDR3 runs to 14 residues. Trimming at V came to 5 bases and at J to 8 bases, leaving 10 bases not matched to a gene. CDR1 is MNHEY, CDR2 SVGAGI, per germline. CDR3 bases: TGTGCCAGCAGTCCCGGGACAGGTTTTGGGGGCTACACCTTC. Translating gives CASSPGTGFGGYTF.

This clone was counted ten times or more. V usage is TRBV19 and J usage is TRBJ2-1; TRBD2 might be the D (6 bases). V was trimmed by 4 bases and J by 6 bases, leaving 19 bases between them. This CDR3 has 16 residues. Germline CDR1 is LNHDA and CDR2 is SQIVND (reference sequence). DNA of the CDR3: TGTGCCAGTAGTACCAAACTAGCCGGGGGTCCCAATGAGCAGTTCTTC. It translates to CASSTKLAGGPNEQFF.

The V call is TRBV28, the J call TRBJ2-7; 12 bases line up with TRBD2. CDR3 length equals 16 residues. V trimming: 5 bases; J trimming: 3 bases; junction bases outside the gene matches: 8. Germline V gives CDR1 MDHEN, CDR2 SYDVKM. CDR3 coding DNA: TGTGCCAGCAGTCTGTGGACTAGCGGGGACATCTACGAGCAGTACTTC. It yields the protein CASSLWTSGDIYEQYF.

There are many counts of this clone. Distinct nucleotide sequences in the sample also encode this CDR3. V and J are TRBV6-4 and TRBJ2-2, with 7 bases identical to TRBD2. In germline, CDR1 is MRHNA, CDR2 SNTAGT. This CDR3 is 15 amino acids long. The V gene end was trimmed by 0 bases and the J gene end by 4 bases; junction bases not matched to a gene: 2. As DNA, the CDR3 is TGTGCCAGCAGTGACTCGAGGGAGGGCACCGGGGAGCTGTTTTTT. Protein product: CASSDSREGTGELFF.

The gene calls are TRBV29-1 and TRBJ2-5; TRBD2 matches at 13 bases. The CDR3 sequence is 15 residues long. CDR1 and CDR2 from the germline V gene are SQVTM and ANQGSEA. V lost 7 bases, J lost 2 bases, and 7 bases stayed unmatched. The chain's CDR3 is CSALLAGGLQETQYF. DNA of the CDR3: TGCAGCGCCCTACTAGCGGGAGGGCTTCAAGAGACCCAGTACTTC.

This chain connects TRBV11-1 to TRBJ1-1; 8 bases align to TRBD1. The J segment lost 1 base and the V segment lost 3 bases, leaving 1 base of the junction unmatched. Germline V lookup: CDR1 SGHAT, CDR2 FQDESV (reference sequence). The CDR3 contains 14 residues. This CDR3 reads CASSFGQGNTEAFF. The CDR3 bases are TGTGCCAGCAGCTTCGGACAGGGGAACACTGAAGCTTTCTTT.

The rearrangement links TRBV5-1 to TRBJ2-2; D not resolved. With 0 bases removed from V and 2 bases from J, the gap between germline ends came to 11 bases. The CDR3 covers 16 residues. The germline V gene encodes CDR1 SGHRS and CDR2 YFSETQ. The CDR3 coding sequence is TGCGCCAGCAGCTTGGTTGGCGGTTCTAACACCGGGGAGCTGTTTTTT. Translating gives CASSLVGGSNTGELFF.